The 14 T cell receptor beta chains below were found in one sample sequenced in a study of blood T cell repertoires in COVID-19 (dated by TCRdb to 2018 to 2020). Library construction relied on the immunoSEQ multiplex PCR assay. Drawn from immuneACCESS, this table holds only the in-frame rearrangements with V and J called that TCRdb kept. Clones are partly lost; checked studies trace under half to an unresolved V gene and leave the rest unexplained. In this sample the table shows roughly 130,000 clones, around 80% of which occur a single time. The ten largest clones capture roughly 17% of the sample. Material: peripheral blood. The receptors shown here come from a man aged 45-65 years with acute or convalescent COVID-19.

This chain connects TRBV9 to TRBJ1-2; D not certain. V was shortened by 0 bases and J by 8 bases, with 29 bases between the two germline ends. CDR3 length: 19 residues. The germline V gene has CDR1 SGDLS and CDR2 YYNGEE. The CDR3, as DNA: TGTGCCAGCAGCGTAGATAGACGGTCATCACTTGGCCTGATGCGGGGCTACACCTTC. Residues: CASSVDRRSSLGLMRGYTF.

The V and J genes are TRBV3-1 (or the pseudogene TRBV3-2) and TRBJ1-5; TRBD1 agrees at 9 bases. CDR1 LGHDT and CDR2 YNNKEL come from the germline V gene (reference sequence). Losses at the gene ends were 1 base for V and 2 bases for J; bases not matched to a gene: 3. This CDR3 has 16 residues. The CDR3 here is CASSQARTGGNQPQHF. The CDR3, as DNA: TGTGCCAGCAGCCAAGCCCGGACAGGGGGCAATCAGCCCCAGCATTTT.

Only one count was recorded for this clone. The rearrangement joins TRBV13 to TRBJ1-5; 12 bases match TRBD1. The ends lost 3 bases at V and 2 bases at J; junction bases unmatched: 8. Germline V lookup: CDR1 PRHDT, CDR2 FYEKMQ (reference sequence). This CDR3 comprises 18 residues. The CDR3 sequence: CASSFSGTGGFGNQPQHF. The CDR3 nucleotides read TGTGCCAGCAGCTTTTCCGGGACAGGGGGCTTTGGCAATCAGCCCCAGCATTTT.

The V and J genes are TRBV28 and TRBJ2-1; TRBD2 matches 14 bases. Germline V gene sequence: CDR1 MDHEN, CDR2 SYDVKM. The CDR3 covers 19 residues. V shed 6 bases, J shed 4 bases, and the junction held 14 bases outside the gene matches. CDR3 loop: CASSTELRTSGGLYNEQFF. For the CDR3, the DNA is TGTGCCAGCAGCACCGAATTAAGGACTAGCGGGGGGTTATACAATGAGCAGTTCTTC.

The chain employs TRBV19 and TRBJ2-2, with TRBD1 as a possible D gene (8 bases). Germline V lookup: CDR1 LNHDA, CDR2 SQIVND (reference sequence). The CDR3 loop spans 16 amino acids. V lost 6 bases and J 5 bases, leaving 19 bases between the germline ends. The CDR3 DNA reads as TGTGCCAGTAGGCTTCTGGACAGGGAGGGGACCGGGGAGCTGTTTTTT. Translated, it gives CASRLLDREGTGELFF.

V and J are TRBV2 and TRBJ1-1; D is uncertain. The V gene's germline CDR1 is SNHLY and CDR2 FYNNEI. V was clipped by 5 bases and J by 1 base, with 8 bases between them. This CDR3 has 13 residues. This CDR3 reads CASSSSRNTEAFF. The CDR3, as DNA: TGTGCCAGCAGTTCGAGCCGGAACACTGAAGCTTTCTTT.

J is TRBJ2-5 and V is TRBV10-1; D may be TRBD1 (9 bases). The V gene lost 6 bases and the J gene lost 0 bases, with 17 bases spanning the gap. CDR1 and CDR2 (germline): WNHNN, SYGVQD (reference sequence). The CDR3 sequence is 16 residues long. CDR3 bases: TGCGCCAGCAGCGGGGGGGACAGGGACCACCAAGAGACCCAGTACTTC. Its protein is CASSGGDRDHQETQYF.

The chain links TRBV29-1 to TRBJ2-6; perhaps TRBD1 as D (6 bases). CDR3 length equals 16 residues. The V gene lost 1 base and the J gene lost 0 bases, with 10 bases spanning the gap. Germline V lookup: CDR1 SQVTM, CDR2 ANQGSEA. The CDR3 sequence: CSVEVRGTSGANVLTF. The DNA of the CDR3 is TGCAGCGTTGAAGTCAGGGGCACCTCTGGGGCCAACGTCCTGACTTTC. The full variable domain, its missing parts supplied by reference TRBV29-1 and TRBJ2-6, is SAVISQKPSRDICQRGTSLTIQCQVDSQVTMMFWYRQQPGQSLTLIATANQGSEATYESGFVIDKFPISRPNLTFSTLTVSNMSPEDSSIYLCSVEVRGTSGANVLTFGAGSRLTVL.

The chain combines TRBV27 with TRBJ1-1, with 10 nucleotides matching TRBD1. The length of the CDR3 is 18 residues. Trimming took 0 bases from V and 5 from J; bases not matched to a gene: 12. Germline V gene sequence: CDR1 MNHEY, CDR2 SMNVEV (reference sequence). The CDR3 protein is CASSLSAPPGQGITEAFF. For the CDR3, the DNA is TGTGCCAGCAGTTTATCGGCCCCCCCGGGACAGGGGATAACTGAAGCTTTCTTT.

V is TRBV5-4 and J is TRBJ2-1; TRBD2 matches at 7 bases. The CDR3 is 15 amino acids. J gave up 4 bases and V 0 bases, and 4 bases lay outside the gene matches. Germline loops: CDR1 SGHNT, CDR2 YYREEE (reference sequence). The CDR3 DNA reads as TGTGCCAGCAGCTTGGCGGCGGGGGAGTACAATGAGCAGTTCTTC. Translating it yields CASSLAAGEYNEQFF. The full variable domain, with the rest looked up from reference TRBV5-4 and TRBJ2-1, is ETGVTQSPTHLIKTRGQQVTLRCSSQSGHNTVSWYQQALGQGPQFIFQYYREEENGRGNFPPRFSGLQFPNYSSELNVNALELDDSALYLCASSLAAGEYNEQFFGPGTRLTVL.

The chain is built from TRBV19 and TRBJ1-1; D uncertain. The V gene's germline CDR1 is LNHDA and CDR2 SQIVND (reference sequence). The CDR3 has 13 amino acids. Trimming stripped 4 bases from V and 1 base from J, with 7 bases between. This chain's CDR3 is CASSTTANTEAFF. CDR3 coding DNA: TGTGCCAGTAGTACTACTGCGAACACTGAAGCTTTCTTT.

The genes are TRBV4-1 and TRBJ2-2, with 12 bases lining up with TRBD2. V lost 1 base and J lost 0; bases outside the gene matches: 6. The CDR3 spans 19 residues. Germline values: CDR1 MGHRA, CDR2 YSYEKL. CDR3 sequence reads: CASSQVGLAGGPNTGELFF. DNA for the CDR3: TGCGCCAGCAGCCAAGTTGGCCTAGCGGGGGGGCCGAACACCGGGGAGCTGTTTTTT.

The chain has TRBV7-8 and TRBJ1-2; D not certain. CDR3 length: 14 residues. The V gene lost 2 bases and the J gene lost 4 bases, with 11 bases spanning the gap. Germline V gene data show CDR1 as SGHVS and CDR2 as FQNEAQ. The CDR3 region is CASSLSTVTYGYTF. In DNA form, the CDR3 reads TGTGCCAGCAGCTTAAGTACGGTAACCTATGGCTACACCTTC.

CDR3 sequence: CAWSVGAGNEKLFF. The DNA for the CDR3 is TGTGCCTGGAGTGTAGGGGCCGGTAATGAAAAACTGTTTTTT. V usage is TRBV30 and J usage is TRBJ1-4; D is perhaps TRBD1 (5 bases). Germline CDR1 is GTSNPN and CDR2 is SVGIG (reference sequence). V was trimmed by 0 bases and J by 4 bases, leaving 9 bases between them. This CDR3 spans 14 amino acids.